The 22 T cell receptor beta chains presented below share a single source sample, sequenced in a study of OX40 agonist ivuxolimab in advanced cancers. Receptor amplification or capture employed the immunoSEQ multiplex PCR assay. TCRdb limited this immuneACCESS table to in-frame rearrangements with V and J called. A share of clones is missing; checked studies link under half to unresolved V genes, and the rest is unexplained. In all, the sample holds 78,000 or so clones, and 86% of those were seen once. The ten biggest clones cover 0.6% to 0.8% of the sample. Sequenced here: CD4+ or CD8+ T cells sorted from blood, sampled in a trial of the OX40 agonist ivuxolimab. The receptors here all came from an adult with an advanced solid tumor such as melanoma, head and neck, liver or kidney cancer.

This chain joins TRBV28 and TRBJ1-6; D not resolved. This CDR3 is 14 amino acids long. CDR1 and CDR2 (germline): MDHEN, SYDVKM. Trimming left V 6 bases short and J 9 bases short, with 15 bases between. The CDR3 here is CASSETARSSPLHF. The CDR3 bases are TGTGCCAGCAGCGAAACGGCCCGCAGTTCACCCCTCCACTTT.

In this sample, this clone turned up a few times. The chain joins TRBV11-2 to TRBJ1-6, with D tentatively TRBD1 (5 bases). Per the germline V gene, CDR1 is SGHAT and CDR2 is FQNNGV. The CDR3 is 13 amino acids. V lost 4 bases and J 7 bases, leaving 8 bases between the germline ends. The CDR3 region is CASSSSGNSPLHF. The DNA of the CDR3 is TGTGCCAGCAGCTCCTCAGGGAATTCACCCCTCCACTTT.

As to this clone: This sample also contains other DNA sequences that code for the same CDR3. The chain uses TRBV28 and TRBJ2-7, with TRBD2 as a possible D gene (5 bases). The CDR3 sequence is 13 residues long. CDR1 MDHEN and CDR2 SYDVKM come from the germline V gene. V lost 2 bases to trimming and J lost 5 bases, with 10 bases between them. The chain's CDR3 is CASSLPGKDEQYF. For the CDR3, the DNA is TGTGCCAGCAGTTTACCGGGGAAGGACGAGCAGTACTTC.

The chain has TRBV5-1 and TRBJ2-1; 9 nucleotides match TRBD2. There are 16 residues in the CDR3. Trimming cost V 0 bases and J 7 bases; bases outside gene matches: 8. Germline lookup yields CDR1 SGHRS and CDR2 YFSETQ. The CDR3 region is CASSLEASGTGNEQFF. CDR3 in DNA: TGCGCCAGCAGCTTGGAAGCTAGCGGGACTGGGAATGAGCAGTTCTTC.

A single count supports this clone. The V gene is TRBV7-9, the J gene TRBJ2-5; D might be TRBD1 or TRBD2, each matching 5 bases. Trimming removed 4 bases at V and 3 bases at J, with 18 bases between. The CDR3 is made up of 16 amino acids. Looked up from germline, CDR1 is SEHNR and CDR2 is FQNEAQ (reference sequence). CDR3 coding DNA: TGTGCCAGCAGCTGGGACGGGACCCGAACTGAAGAGACCCAGTACTTC. It translates to CASSWDGTRTEETQYF. The complete variable domain, with remaining parts taken from reference TRBV7-9 and TRBJ2-5, reads DTGVSQNPRHKITKRGQNVTFRCDPISEHNRLYWYRQTLGQGPEFLTYFQNEAQLEKSRLLSDRFSAERPKGSFSTLEIQRTEQGDSAMYLCASSWDGTRTEETQYFGPGTRLLVL.

The rearrangement uses TRBV6-5 and TRBJ2-1, with a weak D call TRBD2 (5 bases). Germline CDR1 and CDR2: MNHEY and SVGAGI. The germline V and J ends were trimmed by 6 bases and 6 bases, with 15 bases remaining between them. The CDR3 contains 14 residues. CDR3 DNA sequence: TGTGCCAGCAGCCCCGGACTTCTTGGCAATGAGCAGTTCTTC. Translation gives CASSPGLLGNEQFF.

The chain couples TRBV6-5 to TRBJ2-2; D not resolved. The V gene lost 2 bases and the J gene lost 6 bases, with 7 bases spanning the gap. CDR1 and CDR2 (germline): MNHEY, SVGAGI. This CDR3 contains 13 residues. For the CDR3, the DNA is TGTGCCAGCAGTTACCAGAATGCCGGGGAGCTGTTTTTT. This codes for CASSYQNAGELFF.

The chain couples TRBV28 to TRBJ1-1; D ambiguous. The CDR3 loop spans 16 amino acids. Trimming pared 5 bases from V and 0 bases from J, leaving 16 bases between. Looked up from germline, CDR1 is MDHEN and CDR2 is SYDVKM. The DNA of the CDR3 is TGTGCCAGCAGTCGACAAGGACCCCTGATGAACACTGAAGCTTTCTTT. As protein: CASSRQGPLMNTEAFF. Full variable domain (missing parts from reference TRBV28 and TRBJ1-1): DVKVTQSSRYLVKRTGEKVFLECVQDMDHENMFWYRQDPGLGLRLIYFSYDVKMKEKGDIPEGYSVSREKKERFSLILESASTNQTSMYLCASSRQGPLMNTEAFFGQGTRLTVV.

The V gene is TRBV13, the J gene TRBJ2-7; 9 nucleotides line up with TRBD2. The junction had 6 bases not matched to a gene; V was cut back by 5 bases and J by 4 bases. This CDR3 contains 14 residues. Per the germline V gene, CDR1 is PRHDT and CDR2 is FYEKMQ (reference sequence). The CDR3 nucleotides read TGTGCCAGCAGCCCTGGACTAGCGTTTTACGAGCAGTACTTC. It encodes CASSPGLAFYEQYF.

V is TRBV5-1 and J is TRBJ2-1, with TRBD1 matching over 8 bases. Germline CDR1 SGHRS, CDR2 YFSETQ. This CDR3 contains 14 residues. The junction had 11 bases not matched to a gene; V was cut back by 6 bases and J by 9 bases. The CDR3 loop reads CASIASRGRGEQFF. The CDR3 nucleotides read TGCGCCAGCATCGCTAGCAGGGGGCGGGGTGAGCAGTTCTTC.

The chain joins TRBV7-3 to TRBJ2-1; D remains unclear. V was pared by 5 bases and J by 4 bases, with 15 bases between. The CDR3 consists of 15 residues. The germline V gene encodes CDR1 SGHTA and CDR2 FQGTGA. The CDR3 sequence is CASSGISAPYNEQFF. The CDR3 bases are TGTGCCAGCAGCGGAATCAGCGCACCTTACAATGAGCAGTTCTTC.

The V call is TRBV28, the J call TRBJ1-2; D possibly corresponds to TRBD1 (6 bases). Germline V gives CDR1 MDHEN, CDR2 SYDVKM. V was trimmed by 4 bases and J by 3 bases, leaving 12 bases between them. The CDR3 spans 14 residues. CDR3 in DNA: TGTGCCAGCAGTTCAGGGGATCCCTACTATGGCTACACCTTC. Translating it yields CASSSGDPYYGYTF.

V and J are TRBV19 and TRBJ1-4, with a weak D call TRBD1 (6 bases). Germline V CDR1 and CDR2: LNHDA, SQIVND (reference sequence). CDR3 size: 17 residues. V gave up 5 bases and J gave up 0 bases, with 16 bases separating them. The CDR3 protein is CASSQAGRTATNEKLFF. In DNA, the CDR3 is TGTGCCAGTAGTCAGGCGGGTCGGACAGCAACTAATGAAAAACTGTTTTTT.

The table lists this clone with a count of one. This chain uses TRBV19 with TRBJ2-5, with 7 bases fitting TRBD2. The CDR3 loop spans 14 amino acids. Losses at the gene ends were 7 bases for V and 5 bases for J; bases not matched to a gene: 10. CDR1 is LNHDA and CDR2 is SQIVND in the germline V gene (reference sequence). This CDR3 is CASTRTGTTETQYF. CDR3 nucleotide sequence: TGTGCCAGTACCCGTACCGGGACTACCGAGACCCAGTACTTC.

V usage is TRBV29-1 and J usage is TRBJ2-2; D is perhaps TRBD1 (6 bases). The V gene lost 7 bases and the J gene lost 1 base, with 13 bases spanning the gap. Germline CDR1 is SQVTM and CDR2 is ANQGSEA. The CDR3 loop spans 14 amino acids. The CDR3 nucleotides are TGCAGCGCATCGGGACACCTGAACACCGGGGAGCTGTTTTTT. This sequence encodes CSASGHLNTGELFF.

The chain joins TRBV6-4 to TRBJ2-1; 7 bases match TRBD2. Unmatched junction bases numbered 9, after V lost 5 bases and J lost 5 bases. CDR1 and CDR2 (germline): MRHNA, SNTAGT. This CDR3 spans 15 amino acids. Here the CDR3 reads CASSFSGQTHNEQFF. CDR3 bases: TGTGCCAGCAGTTTTAGCGGGCAAACACACAATGAGCAGTTCTTC.

The gene calls are TRBV4-1 and TRBJ2-7; D gene ambiguous. CDR1 and CDR2 from the germline V gene are MGHRA and YSYEKL. Deletions cut 0 bases from V and 2 bases from J, with 11 bases between. The CDR3 totals 15 residues. The CDR3 DNA reads TGCGCCAGCAGCCAAGATCGAGGTTCTCCCTACGAGCAGTACTTC. It is translated as CASSQDRGSPYEQYF.

The V call is TRBV19, the J call TRBJ1-2; the D is unclear. Germline lookup yields CDR1 LNHDA and CDR2 SQIVND (reference sequence). CDR3 length: 13 amino acids. Deletions cut 3 bases from V and 0 bases from J, with 5 bases between. The CDR3 loop is CASSMEANYGYTF. In DNA, the CDR3 is TGTGCCAGTAGTATGGAAGCTAACTATGGCTACACCTTC. Full variable domain (remainder filled in from reference TRBV19 and TRBJ1-2): DGGITQSPKYLFRKEGQNVTLSCEQNLNHDAMYWYRQDPGQGLRLIYYSQIVNDFQKGDIAEGYSVSREKKESFPLTVTSAQKNPTAFYLCASSMEANYGYTFGSGTRLTVV.

This chain joins TRBV18 and TRBJ2-1, with 9 bases lining up with TRBD2. The CDR3 is 16 residues long. CDR1 and CDR2 from the germline V gene are KGHSH and LQKENI. The V gene end was trimmed by 3 bases and the J gene end by 7 bases; junction bases not matched to a gene: 10. CDR3 region: CASSPKAGGPGNEQFF. The CDR3 coding sequence is TGTGCCAGCTCACCCAAGGCGGGAGGGCCTGGGAATGAGCAGTTCTTC.

The chain links TRBV6-1 to TRBJ1-1; D perhaps matches TRBD1 (6 bases). This CDR3 is 14 amino acids long. V dropped 3 bases and J dropped 1 base, with 9 bases sitting between them. Germline V lookup: CDR1 MNHNS, CDR2 SASEGT. The CDR3 sequence is CASSDRGRNTEAFF. The DNA for the CDR3 is TGTGCCAGCAGTGACAGGGGTAGGAACACTGAAGCTTTCTTT.

The chain is built from TRBV30 and TRBJ1-5; no clear D. The CDR3 spans 11 residues. CDR1 and CDR2 (germline): GTSNPN, SVGIG (reference sequence). The ends were cut back, 0 bases at V and 11 bases at J, with 8 bases in the middle. The DNA of the CDR3 is TGTGCCTGGAGTGTCGGCGGCTCCCAGCATTTT. Its protein product is CAWSVGGSQHF.

V is TRBV5-1 and J is TRBJ2-7; D ambiguous. This CDR3 contains 15 residues. The germline gives CDR1 SGHRS, CDR2 YFSETQ. Trimming stripped 1 base from V and 0 bases from J, with 11 bases between. The CDR3 nucleotides read TGCGCCAGCAGCTTGCAACCTACAAGCTCCTACGAGCAGTACTTC. It specifies CASSLQPTSSYEQYF.